Shown below are 14 T cell receptor beta chains from a single sample sequenced in a study of memory CD8 T cells in hepatitis C reinfection. Time point noted: late/post reinfection, 12 to 24 weeks after detection. TCR sequencing was done directly ex vivo on sorted cells, without expansion in vitro. Profiling relied on immunoSEQ multiplex PCR, and the TCRdb table lists in-frame clones only, not all of them. The repertoire has tens of thousands of clones, roughly 87% of them found once; the top ten carry 0.72%. The material sequenced was naive CD8+ T cells sorted from blood. The receptors were gathered from a young man with hepatitis C virus infection.

This chain uses TRBV4-3 with TRBJ2-3; 11 positions match TRBD2. J lost 3 bases, V lost 0 bases, and 8 bases had no gene match. This CDR3 comprises 18 residues. Germline V gives CDR1 LGHNA, CDR2 YSLEER. The chain's CDR3 is CASSQETVAGGSTDTQYF. Written as DNA, the CDR3 is TGCGCCAGCAGCCAAGAAACAGTAGCGGGGGGGTCTACAGATACGCAGTATTTT.

This clone has just one count. The chain links TRBV14 to TRBJ2-7; 10 bases line up with TRBD2. Per germline, CDR1 SGHDN and CDR2 FVKESK. Trimming took 4 bases from V and 0 from J; bases not matched to a gene: 6. CDR3 size: 16 residues. CDR3: CASSLGLAEDSYEQYF. The CDR3 DNA is TGTGCCAGCAGCCTCGGACTAGCGGAAGACTCCTACGAGCAGTACTTC.

V and J are TRBV5-6 and TRBJ2-7; 7 bases line up with TRBD2. J gave up 3 bases and V 4 bases, and 4 bases lay outside the gene matches. This CDR3 is built from 13 residues. Looked up from germline, CDR1 is SGHDT and CDR2 is YYEEEE. The CDR3 bases are TGTGCCAGCAGCCCGGGCGGGGGCTACGAGCAGTACGTC. This codes for CASSPGGGYEQYV.

This chain joins TRBV7-2 and TRBJ2-1; D may be TRBD1 (5 bases). Germline V gene lookup returns CDR1 SGHTA and CDR2 FQGNSA. The CDR3 runs to 13 residues. V shed 4 bases and J shed 3 bases, with 7 bases lying between them. This CDR3 is CASSSDNYNEQFF. In DNA form, the CDR3 reads TGTGCCAGCAGCTCGGACAACTACAATGAGCAGTTCTTC.

The sample holds a few counts of this clone. The chain uses TRBV5-4 and TRBJ2-2, with a tentative D call TRBD2 (5 bases). Trimming took 4 bases from V and 7 from J, leaving 14 bases between them. The CDR3 runs 14 residues. Germline lookup yields CDR1 SGHNT and CDR2 YYREEE (reference sequence). CDR3 residues: CASSLVAGGGELFF. DNA for the CDR3: TGTGCCAGCAGCCTCGTAGCTGGAGGCGGGGAGCTGTTTTTT.

This sequence joins TRBV27 and TRBJ2-3, with D possibly TRBD2 on 5 matching bases. There are 13 residues in the CDR3. Germline V gene lookup returns CDR1 MNHEY and CDR2 SMNVEV (reference sequence). V was shortened by 2 bases and J by 5 bases, with 8 bases between the two germline ends. CDR3 protein: CASSLLAGDTQYF. CDR3 DNA sequence: TGTGCCAGCAGTTTACTAGCCGGAGATACGCAGTATTTT.

This clone has a single count. The chain joins TRBV7-9 to TRBJ2-7, with a weak D call TRBD1 (6 bases). The CDR3 runs to 14 residues. V lost 5 bases to trimming and J lost 1 base, with 12 bases between them. The germline CDR1 and CDR2 sequences are SEHNR and FQNEAQ (reference sequence). The CDR3 loop is CASSPGDVSYEQYF. As DNA, the CDR3 is TGTGCCAGCAGCCCAGGGGACGTATCCTACGAGCAGTACTTC.

The chain is built from TRBV9 and TRBJ2-5; 8 bases line up with TRBD2. Germline V CDR1 and CDR2: SGDLS, YYNGEE. The CDR3 spans 15 residues. Trimming at V came to 3 bases and at J to 5 bases, leaving 9 bases not matched to a gene. The DNA for the CDR3 is TGTGCCAGCAGCGCCTACGGGACTAGTGGGGAGACCCAGTACTTC. This codes for CASSAYGTSGETQYF.

The chain links TRBV7-9 to TRBJ1-2; no clear D gene. V dropped 1 base and J dropped 0 bases, with 9 bases sitting between them. Germline V gene data show CDR1 as SEHNR and CDR2 as FQNEAQ (reference sequence). This CDR3 is 15 amino acids long. The CDR3 bases are TGTGCCAGCAGCTTAGGTGCGGGAGCTAACTATGGCTACACCTTC. This gives the protein CASSLGAGANYGYTF.

The chain uses TRBV28 and TRBJ2-2; no reliable D call. Germline CDR1 reads MDHEN; CDR2 reads SYDVKM. Trimming took off 5 bases at V and 6 bases at J, with 10 bases between the two ends. This CDR3 is 13 amino acids long. The CDR3 DNA follows: TGTGCCAGCAGTCCTACGATGCCCGGGGAGCTGTTTTTT. This translates into CASSPTMPGELFF.

The chain recombines TRBV6-5 with TRBJ2-1; 13 bases are a match to TRBD2. Losses at the gene ends were 5 bases for V and 8 bases for J; bases not matched to a gene: 6. Germline V lookup: CDR1 MNHEY, CDR2 SVGAGI. The CDR3 covers 15 residues. Here the CDR3 reads CASSKLAGGVDEQFF. The CDR3 coding sequence is TGTGCCAGCAGTAAACTAGCGGGGGGGGTGGATGAGCAGTTCTTC.

This clone was seen a single time. The chain joins TRBV6-5 to TRBJ1-2, with D tentatively TRBD1 (5 bases). There are 12 residues in the CDR3. Trimming cost V 5 bases and J 5 bases, with 9 bases left between them. Germline V CDR1 and CDR2: MNHEY, SVGAGI. CDR3 amino acids: CASSTDSYGYTF. CDR3 nucleotide sequence: TGTGCCAGCAGTACTGACAGTTATGGCTACACCTTC.

The chain combines TRBV11-2 with TRBJ1-5; D is ambiguous. The germline gives CDR1 SGHAT, CDR2 FQNNGV. Trimming took 2 bases from V and 2 from J, leaving 7 bases between them. The CDR3 covers 14 residues. The CDR3 bases are TGTGCCAGCAGCTTATGGGGAGGCAATCAGCCCCAGCATTTT. It is translated as CASSLWGGNQPQHF.

About this clone: The conserved phenylalanine or tryptophan normally closing the CDR3 is absent here, so this likely arose from a read error. The CDR3 sequence: CASSHGGTEPQHS. For the CDR3, the DNA is TGTGCCAGCAGCCATGGAGGTACAGAGCCCCAGCATTCT. J is TRBJ1-5 and V is TRBV27, with D hard to call. Germline V gives CDR1 MNHEY, CDR2 SMNVEV (reference sequence). V was shortened by 6 bases and J by 8 bases, with 14 bases between the two germline ends. This CDR3 has 13 amino acids.